The following is a T cell receptor (beta chain) sequence with its context. The source of the sample is a study of identical twins. Healthy Caucasians, and only they, were the donors. Template switching created a universal primer site, and the cDNA included unique molecular identifiers. TCRdb processed the 5' RACE reads anew with MiXCR; each CDR3 protein has one entry. The repertoire holds 200,000 to 300,000 distinct CDR3 sequences, with 5.5% to 7% as singletons. These sequences were also reported in another study, on yellow fever vaccine responses in identical twins.

The source of this sequence is a woman aged 18-29 years in good health. Sample: memory (CD45RO+) T cells sorted from blood.

The CDR3 sequence: CASTESPIAIPDTQYF. The CDR3 DNA is TGTGCCAGCACGGAGAGTCCCATAGCGATCCCAGATACGCAGTATTTT. The chain combines TRBV2 with TRBJ2-3; a possible D gene is TRBD2 (5 bases). The CDR3 sequence is 16 residues long. CDR1 is SNHLY and CDR2 is FYNNEI in the germline V gene. Trimming stripped 7 bases from V and 4 bases from J, with 21 bases between.